This T cell receptor beta chain was recorded in a study of glioma-infiltrating T cells after dendritic cell vaccination. Study-wide context: Patients had newly diagnosed or recurrent glioblastoma and received dendritic cell vaccines.

The PCR used 60 V beta and 13 J beta primers. Here immunoSEQ multiplex PCR was the method, and the copy in TCRdb shows in-frame clones only, minus some. The table shows around 58,000 clones, with 82% occurring only once. Trimming took 2 bases from V and 4 from J; bases not matched to a gene: 2. Germline V gives CDR1 LNHDA, CDR2 SQIVND (reference sequence). This CDR3 spans 15 amino acids. Whole-study results and caveats: Estimated pretreatment TIL content predicted outcome after dendritic cell vaccination.

Selection required adequate fresh-frozen tumor tissue plus more than two years' survival data. This clone has a single count. Its target is not known. Here the sequenced sample was blood, taken before dendritic cell vaccination. The V call is TRBV19, the J call TRBJ2-2, with TRBD1 matching over 9 bases. This clonotype originated in a human donor with glioblastoma. CDR3 sequence reads: CASSIRTGATGELFF. The CDR3 DNA reads TGTGCCAGTAGTATAAGGACAGGGGCCACCGGGGAGCTGTTTTTT.